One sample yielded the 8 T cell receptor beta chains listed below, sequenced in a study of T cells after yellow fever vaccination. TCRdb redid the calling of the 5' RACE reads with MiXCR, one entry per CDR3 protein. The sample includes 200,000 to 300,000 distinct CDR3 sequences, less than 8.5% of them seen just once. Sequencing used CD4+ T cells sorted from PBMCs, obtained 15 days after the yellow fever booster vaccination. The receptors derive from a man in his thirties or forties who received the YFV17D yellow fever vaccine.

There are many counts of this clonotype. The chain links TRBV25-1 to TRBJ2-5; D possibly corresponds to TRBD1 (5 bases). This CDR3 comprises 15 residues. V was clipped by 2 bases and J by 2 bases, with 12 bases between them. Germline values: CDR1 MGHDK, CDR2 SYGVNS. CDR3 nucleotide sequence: TGTGCCAGCAGTGAACAGGGTCTGGGACAAGAGACCCAGTACTTC. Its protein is CASSEQGLGQETQYF.

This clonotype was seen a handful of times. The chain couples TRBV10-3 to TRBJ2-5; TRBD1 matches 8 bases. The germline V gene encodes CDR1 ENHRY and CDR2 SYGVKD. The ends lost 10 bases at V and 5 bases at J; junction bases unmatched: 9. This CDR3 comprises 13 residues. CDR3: CATLGQGGETQYF. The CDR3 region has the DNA TGTGCCACGTTAGGACAGGGTGGCGAGACCCAGTACTTC.

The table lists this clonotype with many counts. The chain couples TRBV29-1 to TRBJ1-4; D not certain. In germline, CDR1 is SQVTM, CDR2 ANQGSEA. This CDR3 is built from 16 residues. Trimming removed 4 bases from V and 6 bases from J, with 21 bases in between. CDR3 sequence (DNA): TGCAGCGTTGTGGGGATTACGGGAAACCTCTATGAAAAACTGTTTTTT. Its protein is CSVVGITGNLYEKLFF.

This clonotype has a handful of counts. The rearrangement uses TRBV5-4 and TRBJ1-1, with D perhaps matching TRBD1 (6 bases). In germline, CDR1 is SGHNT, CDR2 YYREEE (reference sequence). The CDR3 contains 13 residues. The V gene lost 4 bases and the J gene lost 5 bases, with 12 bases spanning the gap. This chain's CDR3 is CASSRTQGTEAFF. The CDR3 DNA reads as TGTGCCAGCAGCCGAACACAGGGAACTGAAGCTTTCTTT.

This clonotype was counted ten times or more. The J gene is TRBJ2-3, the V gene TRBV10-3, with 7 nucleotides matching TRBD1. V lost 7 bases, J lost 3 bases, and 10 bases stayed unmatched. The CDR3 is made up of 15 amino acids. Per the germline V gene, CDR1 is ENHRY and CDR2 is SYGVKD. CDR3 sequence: CAINQGQETTDTQYF. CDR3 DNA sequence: TGTGCCATCAACCAAGGACAGGAAACAACAGATACGCAGTATTTT.

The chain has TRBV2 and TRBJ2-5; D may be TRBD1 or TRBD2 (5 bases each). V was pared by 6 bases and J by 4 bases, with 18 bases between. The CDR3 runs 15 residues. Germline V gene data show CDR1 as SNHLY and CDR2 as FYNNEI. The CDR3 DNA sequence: TGTGCCAGCAGCATGGGGGACCATACCCGAGAGACCCAGTACTTC. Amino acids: CASSMGDHTRETQYF. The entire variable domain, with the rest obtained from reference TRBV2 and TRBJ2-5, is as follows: EPEVTQTPSHQVTQMGQEVILRCVPISNHLYFYWYRQILGQKVEFLVSFYNNEISEKSEIFDDQFSVERPDGSNFTLKIRSTKLEDSAMYFCASSMGDHTRETQYFGPGTRLLVL.

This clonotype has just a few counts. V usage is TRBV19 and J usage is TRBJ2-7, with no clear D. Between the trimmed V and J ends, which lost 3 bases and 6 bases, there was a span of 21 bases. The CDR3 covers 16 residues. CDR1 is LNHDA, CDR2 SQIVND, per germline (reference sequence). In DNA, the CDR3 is TGTGCCAGTAGTATTGGGGAAAGACTGCAGCCCGGCGAGCAGTACTTC. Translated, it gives CASSIGERLQPGEQYF.

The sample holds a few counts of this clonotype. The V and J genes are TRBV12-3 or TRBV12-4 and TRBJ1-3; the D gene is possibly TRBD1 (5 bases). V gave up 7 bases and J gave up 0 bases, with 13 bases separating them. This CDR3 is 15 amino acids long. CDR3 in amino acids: CASNQGPASGNTIYF. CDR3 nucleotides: TGTGCCAGCAACCAGGGACCGGCCTCTGGAAACACCATATATTTT.